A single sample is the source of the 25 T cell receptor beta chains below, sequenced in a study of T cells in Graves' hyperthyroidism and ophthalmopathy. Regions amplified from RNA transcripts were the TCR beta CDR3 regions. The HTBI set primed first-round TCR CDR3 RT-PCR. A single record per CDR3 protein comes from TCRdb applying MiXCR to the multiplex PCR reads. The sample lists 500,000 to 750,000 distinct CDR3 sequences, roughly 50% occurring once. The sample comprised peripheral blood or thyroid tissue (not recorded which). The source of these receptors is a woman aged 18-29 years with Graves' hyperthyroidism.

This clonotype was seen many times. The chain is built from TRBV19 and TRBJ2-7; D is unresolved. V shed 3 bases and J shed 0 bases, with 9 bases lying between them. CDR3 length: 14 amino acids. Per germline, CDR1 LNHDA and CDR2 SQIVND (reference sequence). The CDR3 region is CASSIQSYSYEQYF. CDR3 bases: TGTGCCAGTAGTATTCAATCTTACTCCTACGAGCAGTACTTC.

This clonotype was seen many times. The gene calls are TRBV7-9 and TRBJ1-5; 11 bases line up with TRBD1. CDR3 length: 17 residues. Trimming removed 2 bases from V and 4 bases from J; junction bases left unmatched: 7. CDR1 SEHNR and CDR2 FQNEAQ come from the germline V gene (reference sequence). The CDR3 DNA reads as TGTGCCAGCAGCTTAACGGGACAGGGGGTTCAGAATCAGCCCCAGCATTTT. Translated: CASSLTGQGVQNQPQHF.

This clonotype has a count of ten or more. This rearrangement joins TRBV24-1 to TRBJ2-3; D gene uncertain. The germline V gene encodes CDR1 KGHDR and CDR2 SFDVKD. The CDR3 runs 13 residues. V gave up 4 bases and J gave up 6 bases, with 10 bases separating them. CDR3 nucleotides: TGTGCCACCAGTGACTCTCCCTTCGATACGCAGTATTTT. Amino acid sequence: CATSDSPFDTQYF.

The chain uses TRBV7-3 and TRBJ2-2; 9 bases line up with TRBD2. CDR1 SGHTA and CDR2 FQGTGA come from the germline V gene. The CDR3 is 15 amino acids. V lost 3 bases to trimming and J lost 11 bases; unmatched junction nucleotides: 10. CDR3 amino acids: CASSLGLASYNELFF. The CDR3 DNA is TGTGCCAGCAGCTTGGGACTAGCAAGCTACAATGAGCTGTTTTTT.

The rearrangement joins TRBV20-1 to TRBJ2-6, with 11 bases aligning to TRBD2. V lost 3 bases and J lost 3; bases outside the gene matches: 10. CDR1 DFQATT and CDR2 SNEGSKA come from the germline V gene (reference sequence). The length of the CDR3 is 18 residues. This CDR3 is CSASSGRGYGFGANVLTF. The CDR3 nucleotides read TGCAGTGCTAGTAGCGGGAGGGGCTACGGTTTTGGGGCCAACGTCCTGACTTTC.

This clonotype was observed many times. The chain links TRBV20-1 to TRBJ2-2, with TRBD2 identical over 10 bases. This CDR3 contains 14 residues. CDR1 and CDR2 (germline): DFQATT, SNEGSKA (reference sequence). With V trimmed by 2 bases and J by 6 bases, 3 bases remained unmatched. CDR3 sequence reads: CSARSSGRPGELFF. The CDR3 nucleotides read TGCAGTGCTAGAAGTAGCGGGAGGCCCGGGGAGCTGTTTTTT.

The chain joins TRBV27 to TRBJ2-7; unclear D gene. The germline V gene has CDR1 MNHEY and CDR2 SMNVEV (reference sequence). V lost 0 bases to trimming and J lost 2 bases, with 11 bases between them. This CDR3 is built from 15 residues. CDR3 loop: CASSLSSAGTYEQYF. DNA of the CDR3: TGTGCCAGCAGTTTATCGTCGGCCGGAACCTACGAGCAGTACTTC.

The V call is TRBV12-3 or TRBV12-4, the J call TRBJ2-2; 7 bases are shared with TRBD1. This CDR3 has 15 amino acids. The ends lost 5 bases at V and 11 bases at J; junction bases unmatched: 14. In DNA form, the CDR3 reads TGTGCCAGCAGTGAGCAACCTTCGACAGGGATTGAGCTGTTTTTT. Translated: CASSEQPSTGIELFF.

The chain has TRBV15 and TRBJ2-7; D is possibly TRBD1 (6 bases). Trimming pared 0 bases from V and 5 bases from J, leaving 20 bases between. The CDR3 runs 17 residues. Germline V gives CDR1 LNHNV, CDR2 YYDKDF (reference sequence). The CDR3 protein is CATSREVGDTKTDEQYF. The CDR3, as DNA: TGTGCCACCAGCAGAGAAGTAGGGGACACAAAAACGGACGAGCAGTACTTC.

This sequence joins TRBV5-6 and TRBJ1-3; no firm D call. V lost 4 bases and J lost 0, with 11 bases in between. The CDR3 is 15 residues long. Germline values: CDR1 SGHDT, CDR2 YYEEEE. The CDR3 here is CASSVLGNSGNTIYF. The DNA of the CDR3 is TGTGCCAGCAGCGTGTTGGGGAACTCTGGAAACACCATATATTTT.

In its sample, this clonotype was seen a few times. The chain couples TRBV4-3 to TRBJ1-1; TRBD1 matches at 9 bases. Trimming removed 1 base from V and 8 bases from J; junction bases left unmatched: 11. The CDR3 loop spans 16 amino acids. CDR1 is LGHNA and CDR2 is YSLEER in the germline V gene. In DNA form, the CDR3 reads TGCGCCAGCAGCCAAGGATACCGGGACAGGGAGGGCGAAGCTTTCTTT. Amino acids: CASSQGYRDREGEAFF.

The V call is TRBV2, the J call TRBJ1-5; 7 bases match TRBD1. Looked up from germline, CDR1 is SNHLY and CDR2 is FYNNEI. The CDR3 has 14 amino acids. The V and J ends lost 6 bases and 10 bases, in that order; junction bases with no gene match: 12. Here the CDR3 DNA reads TGTGCCAGCAGATCCACAGGGGAAGAAAAACCCCAGCATTTT. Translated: CASRSTGEEKPQHF.

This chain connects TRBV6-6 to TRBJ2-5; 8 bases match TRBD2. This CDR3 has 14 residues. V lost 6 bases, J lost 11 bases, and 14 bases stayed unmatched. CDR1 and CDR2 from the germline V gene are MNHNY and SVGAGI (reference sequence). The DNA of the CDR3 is TGTGCCAGCAGAACGGGACTAGGCGCAGATACGCAGTACTTC. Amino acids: CASRTGLGADTQYF.

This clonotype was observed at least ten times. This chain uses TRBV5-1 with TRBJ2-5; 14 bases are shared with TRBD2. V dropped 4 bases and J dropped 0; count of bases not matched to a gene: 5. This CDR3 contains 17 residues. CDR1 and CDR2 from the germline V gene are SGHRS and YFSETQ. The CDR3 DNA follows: TGCGCCAGCAGCGGACTAGCGGGAGGAACCAACCAAGAGACCCAGTACTTC. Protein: CASSGLAGGTNQETQYF.

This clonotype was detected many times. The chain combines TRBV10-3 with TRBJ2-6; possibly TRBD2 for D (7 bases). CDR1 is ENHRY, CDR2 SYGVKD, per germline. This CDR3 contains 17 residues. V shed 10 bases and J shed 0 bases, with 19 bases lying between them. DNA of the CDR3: TGTGCCACCTGGGGGGGCAGGAGACTCTCTGGGGCCAACGTCCTGACTTTC. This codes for CATWGGRRLSGANVLTF.

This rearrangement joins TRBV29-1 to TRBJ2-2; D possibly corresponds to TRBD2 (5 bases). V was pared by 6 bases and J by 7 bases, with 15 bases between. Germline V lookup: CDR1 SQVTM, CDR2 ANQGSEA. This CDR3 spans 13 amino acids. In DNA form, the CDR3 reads TGCAGCGTCGTAAGCGAGGGTGGCGGGGAGCTGTTTTTT. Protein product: CSVVSEGGGELFF.

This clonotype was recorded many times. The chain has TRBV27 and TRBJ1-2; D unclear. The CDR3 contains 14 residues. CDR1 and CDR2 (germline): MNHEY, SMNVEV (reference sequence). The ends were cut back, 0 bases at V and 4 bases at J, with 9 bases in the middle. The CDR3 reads CASSLSVGLYGYTF. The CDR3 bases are TGTGCCAGCAGTTTATCGGTCGGGCTCTATGGCTACACCTTC.

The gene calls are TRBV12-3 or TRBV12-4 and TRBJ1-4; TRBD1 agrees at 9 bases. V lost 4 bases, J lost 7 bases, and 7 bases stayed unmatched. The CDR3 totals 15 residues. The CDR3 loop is CASSSRQGGGEKLFF. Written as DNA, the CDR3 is TGTGCCAGCAGTTCCCGACAGGGGGGGGGTGAAAAACTGTTTTTT.

CDR3 protein: CASSLFGGGTVEQYF. The CDR3 coding sequence is TGTGCCAGCAGTTTATTTGGGGGGGGGACAGTCGAGCAGTACTTC. V and J are TRBV27 and TRBJ2-7, with D perhaps assigned TRBD1 or TRBD2 (7 bases each). The germline V gene has CDR1 MNHEY and CDR2 SMNVEV (reference sequence). Trimming cost V 1 base and J 6 bases, with 16 bases left between them. This CDR3 is built from 15 residues.

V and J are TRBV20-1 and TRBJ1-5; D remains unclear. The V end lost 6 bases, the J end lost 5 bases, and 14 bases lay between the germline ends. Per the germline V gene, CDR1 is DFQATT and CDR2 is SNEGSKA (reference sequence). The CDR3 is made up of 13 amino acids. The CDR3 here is CSAGDEGDQPQHF. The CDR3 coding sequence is TGCAGTGCAGGAGATGAGGGCGATCAGCCCCAGCATTTT.

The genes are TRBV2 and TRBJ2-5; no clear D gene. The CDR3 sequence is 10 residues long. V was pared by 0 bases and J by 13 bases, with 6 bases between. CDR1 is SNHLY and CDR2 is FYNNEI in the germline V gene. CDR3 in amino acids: CASSEAPGYF. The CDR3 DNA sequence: TGTGCCAGCAGTGAAGCCCCCGGGTACTTC.

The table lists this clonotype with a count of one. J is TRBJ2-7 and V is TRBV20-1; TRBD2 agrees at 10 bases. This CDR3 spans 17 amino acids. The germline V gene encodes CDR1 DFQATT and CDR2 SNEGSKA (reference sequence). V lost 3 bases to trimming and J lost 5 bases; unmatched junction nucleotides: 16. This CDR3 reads CSARDSRPSGSIHEQYF. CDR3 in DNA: TGCAGTGCTAGGGATTCCAGACCTAGCGGGAGCATTCACGAGCAGTACTTC.

The CDR3 region is CSAVGSQETQYF. DNA of the CDR3: TGCAGTGCTGTGGGGTCCCAAGAGACCCAGTACTTC. This sequence joins TRBV20-1 and TRBJ2-5; D remains ambiguous. The CDR3 is 12 residues long. Germline loops: CDR1 DFQATT, CDR2 SNEGSKA (reference sequence). V was clipped by 5 bases and J by 1 base, with 8 bases between them.

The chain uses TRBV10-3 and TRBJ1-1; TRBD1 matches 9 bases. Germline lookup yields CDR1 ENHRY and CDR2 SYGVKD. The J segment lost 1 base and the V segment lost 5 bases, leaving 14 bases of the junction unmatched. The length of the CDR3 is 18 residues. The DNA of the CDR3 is TGTGCCATCAGTAAGGACTTAAGGACAGGGGTTTCGAACACTGAAGCTTTCTTT. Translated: CAISKDLRTGVSNTEAFF.

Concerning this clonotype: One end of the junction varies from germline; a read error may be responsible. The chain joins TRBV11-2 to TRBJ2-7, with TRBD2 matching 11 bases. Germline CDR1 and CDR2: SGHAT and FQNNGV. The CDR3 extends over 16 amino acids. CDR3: CASSPRLAGKMYKQYF. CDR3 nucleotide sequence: TGCGCCAGCAGCCCCCGACTAGCGGGAAAGATGTACAAGCAGTACTTC. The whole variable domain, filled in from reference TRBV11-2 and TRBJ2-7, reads EAGVAQSPRYKIIEKRQSVAFWCNPISGHATLYWYQQILGQGPKLLIQFQNNGVVDDSQLPKDRFSAERLKGVDSTLKIQPAKLEDSAVYLCASSPRLAGKMYKQYFGPGTRLTVT.